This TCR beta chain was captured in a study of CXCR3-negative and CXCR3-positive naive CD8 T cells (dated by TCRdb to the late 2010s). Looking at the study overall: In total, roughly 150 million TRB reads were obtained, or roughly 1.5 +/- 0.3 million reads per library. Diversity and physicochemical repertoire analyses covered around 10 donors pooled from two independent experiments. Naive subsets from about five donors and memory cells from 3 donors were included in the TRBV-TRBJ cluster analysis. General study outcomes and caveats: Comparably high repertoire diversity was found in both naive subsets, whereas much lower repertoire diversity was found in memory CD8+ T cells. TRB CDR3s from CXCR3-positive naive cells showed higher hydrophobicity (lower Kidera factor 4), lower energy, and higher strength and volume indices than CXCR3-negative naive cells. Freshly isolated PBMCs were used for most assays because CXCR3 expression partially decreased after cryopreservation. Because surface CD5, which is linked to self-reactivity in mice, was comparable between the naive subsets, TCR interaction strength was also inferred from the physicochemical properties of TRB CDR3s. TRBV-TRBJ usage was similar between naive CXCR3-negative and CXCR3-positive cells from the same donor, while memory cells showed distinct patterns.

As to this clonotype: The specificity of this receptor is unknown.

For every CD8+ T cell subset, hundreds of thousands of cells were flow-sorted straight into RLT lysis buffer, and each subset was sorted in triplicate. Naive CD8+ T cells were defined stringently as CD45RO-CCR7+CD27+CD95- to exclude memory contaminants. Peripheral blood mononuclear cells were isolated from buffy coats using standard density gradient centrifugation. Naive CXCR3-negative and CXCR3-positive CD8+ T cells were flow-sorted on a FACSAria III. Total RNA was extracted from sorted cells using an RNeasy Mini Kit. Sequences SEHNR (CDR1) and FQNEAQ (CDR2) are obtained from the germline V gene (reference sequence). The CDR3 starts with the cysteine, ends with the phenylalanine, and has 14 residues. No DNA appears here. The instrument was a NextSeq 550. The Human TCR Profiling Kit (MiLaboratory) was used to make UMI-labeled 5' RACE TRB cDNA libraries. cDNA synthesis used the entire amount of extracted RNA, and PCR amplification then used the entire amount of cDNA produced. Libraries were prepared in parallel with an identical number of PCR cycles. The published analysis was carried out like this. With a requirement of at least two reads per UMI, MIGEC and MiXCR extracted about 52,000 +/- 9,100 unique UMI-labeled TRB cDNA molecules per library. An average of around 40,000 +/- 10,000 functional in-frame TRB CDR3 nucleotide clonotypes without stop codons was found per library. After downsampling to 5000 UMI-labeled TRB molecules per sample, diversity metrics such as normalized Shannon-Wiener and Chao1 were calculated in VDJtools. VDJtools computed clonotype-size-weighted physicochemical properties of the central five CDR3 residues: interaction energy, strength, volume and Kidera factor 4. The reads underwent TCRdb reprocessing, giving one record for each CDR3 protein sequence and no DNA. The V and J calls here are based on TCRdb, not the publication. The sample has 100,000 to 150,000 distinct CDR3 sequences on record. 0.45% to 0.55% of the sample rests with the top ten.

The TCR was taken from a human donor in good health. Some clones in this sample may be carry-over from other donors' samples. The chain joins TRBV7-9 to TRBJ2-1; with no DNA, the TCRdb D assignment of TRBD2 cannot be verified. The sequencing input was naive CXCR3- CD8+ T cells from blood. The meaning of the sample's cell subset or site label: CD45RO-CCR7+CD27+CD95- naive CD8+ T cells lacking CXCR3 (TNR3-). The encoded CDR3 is CASSPWTSDNEQFF.